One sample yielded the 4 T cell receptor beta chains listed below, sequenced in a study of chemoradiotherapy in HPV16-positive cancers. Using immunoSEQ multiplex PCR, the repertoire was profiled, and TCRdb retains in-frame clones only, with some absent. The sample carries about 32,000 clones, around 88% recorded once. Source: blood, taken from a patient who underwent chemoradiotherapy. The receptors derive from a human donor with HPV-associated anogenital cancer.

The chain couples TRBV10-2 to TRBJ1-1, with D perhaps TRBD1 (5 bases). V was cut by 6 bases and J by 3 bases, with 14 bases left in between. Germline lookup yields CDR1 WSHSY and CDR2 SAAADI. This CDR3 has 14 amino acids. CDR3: CASRSLREDTEAFF. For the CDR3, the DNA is TGCGCCAGCAGGAGTCTCAGGGAGGACACTGAAGCTTTCTTT.

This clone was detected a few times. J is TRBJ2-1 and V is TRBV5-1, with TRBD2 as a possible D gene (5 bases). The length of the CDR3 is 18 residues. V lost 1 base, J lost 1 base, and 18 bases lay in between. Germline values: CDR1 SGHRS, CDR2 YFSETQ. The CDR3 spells CASSLYGLIGWSYNEQFF. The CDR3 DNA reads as TGCGCCAGCAGCTTGTACGGACTGATCGGTTGGTCCTACAATGAGCAGTTCTTC.

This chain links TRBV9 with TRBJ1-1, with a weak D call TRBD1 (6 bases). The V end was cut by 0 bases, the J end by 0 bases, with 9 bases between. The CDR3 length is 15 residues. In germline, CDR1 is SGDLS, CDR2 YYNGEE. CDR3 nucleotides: TGTGCCAGCAGCGTAGGGACAGTCATGAACACTGAAGCTTTCTTT. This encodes CASSVGTVMNTEAFF. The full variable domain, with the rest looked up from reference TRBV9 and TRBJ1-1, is DSGVTQTPKHLITATGQRVTLRCSPRSGDLSVYWYQQSLDQGLQFLIQYYNGEERAKGNILERFSAQQFPDLHSELNLSSLELGDSALYFCASSVGTVMNTEAFFGQGTRLTVV.

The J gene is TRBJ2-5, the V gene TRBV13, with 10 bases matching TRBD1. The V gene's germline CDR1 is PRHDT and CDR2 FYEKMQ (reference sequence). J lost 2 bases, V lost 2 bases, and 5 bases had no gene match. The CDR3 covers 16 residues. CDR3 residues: CASSLSEDRGQETQYF. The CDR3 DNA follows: TGTGCCAGCAGCTTAAGCGAGGACAGGGGGCAAGAGACCCAGTACTTC.